These T cell receptor beta chains were read from a single sample in a study of blood T cell repertoires in COVID-19. Profiled with immunoSEQ multiplex PCR; TCRdb holds only in-frame clones, not every one. The table has around 71,000 clones, 83% seen once; the top ten hold 6.5% to 7.5%. Sequenced: peripheral blood. Receptor source: a man in his thirties or forties with COVID-19, enrolled during active disease. The CDR3 runs from the conserved cysteine through the conserved F or W. D genes are given only for firm matches.

V: TRBV19; J: TRBJ2-3; D: TRBD2; length: 15; CDR3: CASSATSGATDTQYF; DNA: TGTGCCAGTAGTGCGACTAGCGGGGCCACAGATACGCAGTATTTT
V: TRBV2; J: TRBJ1-2; D: NA; length: 13; CDR3: CARRSTASPGYTF; DNA: TGTGCCAGACGGTCAACGGCTAGTCCTGGCTACACCTTC
V: TRBV19; J: TRBJ1-2; D: TRBD1; length: 14; CDR3: CASSFRQGGYGYTF; DNA: TGTGCCAGTAGTTTTAGACAGGGAGGCTATGGCTACACCTTC
V: TRBV5-1; J: TRBJ1-5; D: NA; length: 15; CDR3: CASSLDGDSNQPQHF; DNA: TGCGCCAGCAGCTTGGACGGGGATAGCAATCAGCCCCAGCATTTT
V: TRBV4-3; J: TRBJ2-5; D: NA; length: 17; CDR3: CASSPRQGRDWQETQYF; DNA: TGCGCCAGCAGCCCCCGACAGGGGAGGGATTGGCAAGAGACCCAGTACTTC
V: TRBV7-2; J: TRBJ2-3; D: NA; length: 15; CDR3: CASSSVGGGTDTQYF; DNA: TGTGCCAGCAGCTCAGTGGGCGGGGGCACAGATACGCAGTATTTT
V: TRBV6-5; J: TRBJ1-5; D: NA; length: 15; CDR3: CASAVRRGGNQPQHF; DNA: TGTGCCAGCGCCGTCCGCCGGGGGGGCAATCAGCCCCAGCATTTT
V: TRBV2; J: TRBJ2-1; D: TRBD2; length: 17; CDR3: CAAGTSGSRFSYNEQFF; DNA: TGTGCCGCTGGGACTAGCGGGAGCCGGTTCTCCTACAATGAGCAGTTCTTC
V: TRBV4-3; J: TRBJ1-4; D: TRBD1; length: 16; CDR3: CASSRWTGTGNEKLFF; DNA: TGCGCCAGCAGCCGATGGACAGGGACGGGGAATGAAAAACTGTTTTTT
V: TRBV6-4; J: TRBJ2-1; D: NA; length: 14; CDR3: CASRSLERGNEQFF; DNA: TGTGCCAGCAGGAGCCTAGAGAGGGGGAATGAGCAGTTCTTC
V: TRBV28; J: TRBJ2-1; D: NA; length: 12; CDR3: CASSPGLEEQFF; DNA: TGTGCCAGCAGTCCCGGACTGGAAGAGCAGTTCTTC
V: TRBV7-9; J: TRBJ2-7; D: TRBD1; length: 15; CDR3: CASSPPGQVSYEQYF; DNA: TGTGCCAGCAGCCCGCCGGGACAGGTCTCCTACGAGCAGTACTTC